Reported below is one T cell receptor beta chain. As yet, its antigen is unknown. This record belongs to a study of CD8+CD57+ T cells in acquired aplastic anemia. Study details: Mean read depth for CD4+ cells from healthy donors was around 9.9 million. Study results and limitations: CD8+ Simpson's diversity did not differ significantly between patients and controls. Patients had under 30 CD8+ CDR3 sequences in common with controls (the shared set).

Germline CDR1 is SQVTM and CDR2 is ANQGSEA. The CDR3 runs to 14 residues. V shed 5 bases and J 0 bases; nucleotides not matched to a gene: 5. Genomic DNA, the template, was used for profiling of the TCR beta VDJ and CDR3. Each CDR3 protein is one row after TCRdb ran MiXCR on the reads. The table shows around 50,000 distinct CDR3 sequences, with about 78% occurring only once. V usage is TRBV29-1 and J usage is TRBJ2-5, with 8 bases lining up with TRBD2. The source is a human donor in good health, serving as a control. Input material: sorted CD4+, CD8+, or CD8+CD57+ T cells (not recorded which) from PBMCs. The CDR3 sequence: CSVIGSGNQETQYF. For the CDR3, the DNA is TGCAGCGTTATAGGTAGCGGGAACCAAGAGACCCAGTACTTC. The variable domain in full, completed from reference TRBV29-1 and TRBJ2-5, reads SAVISQKPSRDICQRGTSLTIQCQVDSQVTMMFWYRQQPGQSLTLIATANQGSEATYESGFVIDKFPISRPNLTFSTLTVSNMSPEDSSIYLCSVIGSGNQETQYFGPGTRLLVL.